The following is a TCR beta chain sequence with its context. Germline CDR1 is SGHAT and CDR2 is FQDESV (reference sequence). Trimming shortened V by 5 bases and J by 8 bases, and 24 bases separated the two germline ends. This CDR3 has 16 residues. These data belong to a study of T cell responses to AZD1222 COVID-19 vaccine. Only in-frame clones appear in the TCRdb table, and some are missing; sequencing was by immunoSEQ multiplex PCR. In the table there are about 110,000 clones, 92% of which are singletons. The V call is TRBV11-1, the J call TRBJ1-2; D gene ambiguous. This receptor was identified in an adult in good health. Sequences were derived from peripheral blood, sampled on day 0 of AZD1222 vaccination. CDR3 DNA sequence: TGTGCCAGCAGCGTCCTAGGAACAGTCGGAACGGGGGGCTACACCTTC. Protein product: CASSVLGTVGTGGYTF. Combining the CDR3 with reference TRBV11-1 and TRBJ1-2 gives the whole variable domain EAEVAQSPRYKITEKSQAVAFWCDPISGHATLYWYRQILGQGPELLVQFQDESVVDDSQLPKDRFSAERLKGVDSTLKIQPAELGDSAMYLCASSVLGTVGTGGYTFGSGTRLTVV.